The rows below give T cell receptor beta chains drawn from one sample of a study of neurological immune-mediated disorders. TCRdb re-analysed the 5' RACE reads in MiXCR, keeping a single row per CDR3 protein. The table includes some 30,000 distinct CDR3 sequences, less than 15% detected once. Sequencing was carried out using PBMCs. These receptors all stem from a woman in her thirties or forties in good health. CDR3s include the opening cysteine and the closing phenylalanine or tryptophan. A D gene is named only where the DNA matches it firmly. Some rows have no size entry. The others give once, few or many, or a class for an expanded clone.

clone_size,d_call,v_call,j_call,cdr3_nt,cdr3_aa
many,-,TRBV7-9,TRBJ1-5,TGTGCCAGCAGCTTAGCCGGGGGCGGTCAGCCCCAGCATTTT,CASSLAGGGQPQHF
-,-,TRBV20-1,TRBJ1-2,TGCAGTGCTAGAGCCCCGGGGAGACACTATGGCTACACCTTC,CSARAPGRHYGYTF
medium-sized,TRBD1,TRBV10-3,TRBJ1-1,TGTGCCATCAGAACCGGGACAGGGTTGTGGGGCACTGAAGCTTTCTTT,CAIRTGTGLWGTEAFF
many,-,TRBV5-1,TRBJ1-5,TGCGCCAGCAGCTTGGACTCCCCGGGAGATCAGCCCCAGCATTTT,CASSLDSPGDQPQHF
many,-,TRBV2,TRBJ2-3,TGTGCCAGCAGTGTAACGGGCATTGATACGCAGTATTTT,CASSVTGIDTQYF
many,-,TRBV7-3,TRBJ1-6,TGTGCCAGCAGCCCGGACGGGAATAATTCACCCCTCCACTTT,CASSPDGNNSPLHF
many,-,TRBV7-7,TRBJ2-3,TGTGCTAGCAGCCCAATTATTAGCACAGATACGCAGTATTTT,CASSPIISTDTQYF
many,-,TRBV12-3/TRBV12-4,TRBJ1-5,TGTGCCAGCAGTTTAGGTAGGGGCCGTCGCAATCAGCCCCAGCATTTT,CASSLGRGRRNQPQHF
many,TRBD1,TRBV4-3,TRBJ2-2,TGCGCCAGCAGCCAAGATTTAACAGGGGGTCCCGGGGAGCTGTTTTTT,CASSQDLTGGPGELFF
many,-,TRBV6-1,TRBJ2-7,TGTGCCAGCAGTGAAGCGGGTGGGTCTCCGTTCTACGAGCAGTACTTC,CASSEAGGSPFYEQYF
many,TRBD2,TRBV12-5,TRBJ2-1,TGTGCTAGTGACTCCACGGGGGGAGCGAAGATCTACAATGAGCAGTTCTTC,CASDSTGGAKIYNEQFF
many,-,TRBV3-1,TRBJ1-6,TGTGCCAGCAGCCCCCGAGCCGATTCACCCCTCCACTTT,CASSPRADSPLHF
many,-,TRBV6-1,TRBJ2-1,TGTGCCAGCAGTGAGGGGTGGAGCTCCTACAATGAGCAGTTCTTC,CASSEGWSSYNEQFF
many,-,TRBV7-2,TRBJ2-7,TGTGCCAGCAGCCCGAGGTCCGCTTTCCGGAACGACGAGCAGTACTTC,CASSPRSAFRNDEQYF
-,-,TRBV5-1,TRBJ2-7,TGCACCAGCAGCACCCGGAACAACTCCTACGAGCAGTACTTC,CTSSTRNNSYEQYF
medium-sized,-,TRBV5-1,TRBJ1-1,TGCGCCAGCATGGGATTTGGGGCGGGGAACACTGAAGCTTTCTTT,CASMGFGAGNTEAFF
many,-,TRBV5-5,TRBJ2-2,TGTGCCAGCAGCTTTCTAGATGACACCGGGGAGCTGTTTTTT,CASSFLDDTGELFF
many,-,TRBV20-1,TRBJ1-6,TGCAGTGCTAGATGGCAGAGTGGTTCACCCCTCCACTTT,CSARWQSGSPLHF
many,-,TRBV5-1,TRBJ2-6,TGCGCCAGCAGCACCCGACAGCTTAGAAGCGGGGCCAACGTCCTGACTTTC,CASSTRQLRSGANVLTF
many,-,TRBV10-3,TRBJ1-3,TGTGCCATCAGTGAGAACGGAAACACCATATATTTT,CAISENGNTIYF
many,-,TRBV5-1,TRBJ2-7,TGCGCCAGCAGCTTCCTCGCGGGATCCTCCTACGAGCAGTACTTC,CASSFLAGSSYEQYF
-,-,TRBV6-1,TRBJ2-7,TGTGCCAGCATGGGGCCGGGGGCTAACGAGCAGTACTTC,CASMGPGANEQYF
many,-,TRBV20-1,TRBJ2-1,TGCAGTGCCTACGGACAGCACAATGAGCAGTTCTTC,CSAYGQHNEQFF
-,-,TRBV6-2/TRBV6-3,TRBJ1-5,TGTGCCAGCAGTTACTCATCGGGGTTTGGCAATCAGCCCCAGCATTTT,CASSYSSGFGNQPQHF
many,-,TRBV4-3,TRBJ1-2,TGCGCCAGCAGCCAAGTGGGCAGCCCCTCCGGGGGCTACACCTTC,CASSQVGSPSGGYTF
many,-,TRBV6-5,TRBJ2-7,TGTGCCAGCAGTATACCCCTGGGGGAGCAGTACTTC,CASSIPLGEQYF
many,-,TRBV21-1,TRBJ2-7,TGTGCCAGCAGTCACGTCGCGGGGACTAGCGGGAGCTTACACGAGCAGTACTTC,CASSHVAGTSGSLHEQYF
many,TRBD1,TRBV7-2,TRBJ1-2,TGTGCCAGCAGCCTCCTGGACAGGAACTATGGCTACACCTTC,CASSLLDRNYGYTF
-,-,TRBV5-1,TRBJ2-4,TGCGCCAGCAGCTTGTTACTTAGTTCTCACATTCAGTACTTC,CASSLLLSSHIQYF
many,TRBD2,TRBV4-3,TRBJ2-7,TGCGCCAGCAGCCCGCCGGGGGGCTCCTACGAGCAGTACTTC,CASSPPGGSYEQYF
many,TRBD2,TRBV7-6,TRBJ2-5,TGTGCCAGCAGCCCTGCGGGCGCGGGGGGTGAAGAGACCCAGTACTTC,CASSPAGAGGEETQYF
many,-,TRBV29-1,TRBJ2-7,TGCAGCGTTGAGGAGGAAGTAGGCTCCTACGAGCAGTACTTC,CSVEEEVGSYEQYF
few,TRBD1,TRBV12-3/TRBV12-4,TRBJ1-2,TGTGCCAGCAGCGCCACACGAGACAGGGGGCGGGGGGGCTACACCTTC,CASSATRDRGRGGYTF
many,TRBD2,TRBV11-2,TRBJ2-2,TGTGCCAGCAGCTCACGACTAGCGGTGAACACCGGGGAGCTGTTTTTT,CASSSRLAVNTGELFF
many,TRBD2,TRBV20-1,TRBJ2-3,TGCAGTGTTCCAGGACTAGCGGGAGATTCAACAGATACGCAGTATTTT,CSVPGLAGDSTDTQYF
many,-,TRBV5-1,TRBJ1-1,TGCGCCAGCGGGCAAGTTGGGACAACTGAAGCTTTCTTT,CASGQVGTTEAFF
many,-,TRBV6-6,TRBJ2-7,TGTGCCACCGCGACACGGGGAAAGCAGTACTTC,CATATRGKQYF
many,-,TRBV20-1,TRBJ2-1,TGCAGTGCTTCGACACCCTCCTTTTACAATGAGCAGTTCTTC,CSASTPSFYNEQFF
many,TRBD1,TRBV7-7,TRBJ2-1,TGTGCTAGCAGCTTTGGACAGGCGTCCTACAATGAGCAGTTCTTC,CASSFGQASYNEQFF
medium-sized,TRBD1,TRBV5-6,TRBJ1-2,TGTGCCAGCAGCCCACCAGGACAGGTTGGCTACACCTTC,CASSPPGQVGYTF
many,TRBD1,TRBV20-1,TRBJ1-5,TGCAGTGCTCCAGACAGGGCCGGTCCCCAGCATTTT,CSAPDRAGPQHF
many,TRBD1,TRBV4-1,TRBJ1-2,TGCGCCAGCAGCCAAGTGGAGGGGGCAGGCTATGGCTACACCTTC,CASSQVEGAGYGYTF
many,-,TRBV20-1,TRBJ1-5,TGCAGTGCTAGAGTCGGGCAGTTCGACAATCAGCCCCAGCATTTT,CSARVGQFDNQPQHF
many,-,TRBV7-9,TRBJ2-5,TGTGCCAGCAGCTTATGGGAGACCCAGTACTTC,CASSLWETQYF
many,-,TRBV12-3/TRBV12-4,TRBJ1-1,TGTGCCAGCAGTCCTCCTCTAGGGGGGAGTACTGAAGCTTTCTTT,CASSPPLGGSTEAFF
many,-,TRBV7-2,TRBJ1-1,TGTGCCAGCAGCTTAGACGGGCCCATGAACACTGAAGCTTTCTTT,CASSLDGPMNTEAFF
medium-sized,-,TRBV10-2,TRBJ1-2,TGCGCCAGCATGAGTGTATACTATGGCTACACCTTC,CASMSVYYGYTF
many,-,TRBV6-5,TRBJ1-2,TGTGCCAGCACCCATATCCGGGGGGCGGATGGCTACACCTTC,CASTHIRGADGYTF
many,TRBD2,TRBV7-2,TRBJ2-3,TGTGCCAGCAGCACCCCAGCGGGGGGGCCGGTAGATACGCAGTATTTT,CASSTPAGGPVDTQYF
many,TRBD2,TRBV4-2,TRBJ2-7,TGTGCCAGCAGCCAAGATGAAAGCGGGGGGGCCAACGAGCAGTACTTC,CASSQDESGGANEQYF
-,-,TRBV5-1,TRBJ2-3,TGCGCCAGCAGGCACCGGACCCCCGTCACAGATACGCAGTATTTT,CASRHRTPVTDTQYF
many,-,TRBV12-3/TRBV12-4,TRBJ2-7,TGTGCCAGCAGTCACCCCGGGGCATCGGCATACTTC,CASSHPGASAYF
many,-,TRBV9,TRBJ2-7,TGTGCCAGCAGCGTAGAAGGACAGCCCTTCTACGAGCAGTACTTC,CASSVEGQPFYEQYF
many,TRBD1,TRBV6-5,TRBJ1-5,TGTGCCAGCCGTGGCAGCAGGGGGCTTCAGCCCCAGCATTTT,CASRGSRGLQPQHF
many,TRBD1,TRBV29-1,TRBJ1-1,TGCAGCGTCCTACAGGGGAGCACTGAAGCTTTCTTT,CSVLQGSTEAFF
many,TRBD1,TRBV29-1,TRBJ1-2,TGCAGCGTTGAAAGGGCAGGGGGCTCCCCACCCGACTATGGCTACACCTTC,CSVERAGGSPPDYGYTF
many,-,TRBV7-9,TRBJ2-3,TGTGCCAGCAGCCCCATCCTCAGGGGCGCGGGGACAGATACGCAGTATTTT,CASSPILRGAGTDTQYF